The sequence of this TCR beta chain was determined in a study of blood T cells in healthy people across ages. This CDR3 contains 14 residues. Germline-derived CDR1 and CDR2 are SGDLS and YYNGEE. The ends were cut back, 3 bases at V and 5 bases at J, with 13 bases in the middle. Study observations and caveats: Since the PBMCs were unsorted, naive and antigen-experienced cells could not be conclusively compared.

With a J-beta primer mix and a sample-barcoded 5' primer, a second PCR ran about 7 to 11 cycles. Carrying 12 random nucleotides, a template-switch adaptor labeled each individual cDNA molecule. Any given sample supplied a minimum of 3 million CDR3-containing paired-end reads. Each CDR3 protein gets one entry after TCRdb re-called the 5' RACE reads with MiXCR. The top ten clones hold around 2.1% of a sample with over 1,500,000 distinct CDR3 sequences, less than 50% of them seen once. Remarks on this clonotype: Its antigen is currently unknown.

The chain links TRBV9 to TRBJ2-3; a possible D gene is TRBD1 (5 bases). The sequencing input was blood. The sequence derives from a woman in her thirties or forties in good health. CDR3 nucleotide sequence: TGTGCCAGCAGCGCCGACAGCCCTGGAGATACGCAGTATTTT. Encoded protein: CASSADSPGDTQYF.